This TCR beta chain originates from a study of regulatory T cells in long-lasting Graves disease. On the study more broadly: Freshly diagnosed Graves' patients had used antithyroid drugs for under 3 months.

The sample's time point: newly diagnosed GD, antithyroid drugs for less than 3 months. Extracted PBMC RNA gave rise to the TCR library. Germline V gene lookup returns CDR1 DFQATT and CDR2 SNEGSKA (reference sequence). There are 16 residues in the CDR3. The V gene end was trimmed by 1 base and the J gene end by 5 bases; junction bases not matched to a gene: 10. To make TCR beta libraries, researchers used iRepertoire HTBI primers and Arm-PCR of CDR3 regions. MiXCR was run by TCRdb on the multiplex PCR reads, yielding one entry per CDR3 protein. The sample records 440,000 or so distinct CDR3 sequences, about 15% being singletons. The data also belong to a second study, concerning T cells in Graves' hyperthyroidism and ophthalmopathy.

The genes are TRBV20-1 and TRBJ2-5, with TRBD2 identical over 10 bases. The receptor comes from a woman aged 25 to 39 with Graves disease. The sample was peripheral blood mononuclear cells (PBMCs), taken at new diagnosis, from a patient treated with antithyroid drugs. The CDR3, as DNA: TGCAGTGCTAGAGGGGCTAGCGGGAGAACTTGGGAGACCCAGTACTTC. Its protein product is CSARGASGRTWETQYF.